The clone carrying this TCR beta chain was seen once. Its specificity is not known. Germline V CDR1 and CDR2: MDHEN, SYDVKM. The ends lost 6 bases at V and 0 bases at J; junction bases unmatched: 7. This CDR3 contains 16 residues. These data originate in a study of cytomegalovirus exposure and HLA in healthy donors. General observations from the study: TCR beta V- and J-gene trimming, according to a later analysis, was linked to a missense DCLRE1C variant. From TCR beta sequences, most subjects' HLA-A and HLA-B alleles were reportedly predicted accurately. Highly shared sequence variants in one cluster were likely a sequencing artifact.

The primer mix had 60 Vbeta and 13 Jbeta primers. Using immunoSEQ multiplex PCR, the repertoire was profiled, and TCRdb retains in-frame clones only, with some absent. The table shows 100,000 to 150,000 clones, with 73% occurring only once. The rearrangement joins TRBV28 to TRBJ2-7, with TRBD2 matching 11 bases. The origin of this receptor is a man aged 60 to 75 in good health and CMV-seropositive. Sample: PBMCs. This CDR3 is CASSTGGLAVSYEQYF. The CDR3 nucleotides read TGTGCCAGCAGCACCGGGGGACTAGCGGTCTCCTACGAGCAGTACTTC.